These 16 T cell receptor beta chains originate from one sample sequenced in a study of T cells expressing NK-cell markers. No DNA is given; TCRdb re-called the 5' RACE reads and lists each CDR3 protein once. In all, the sample yields a few hundred thousand distinct CDR3 sequences. The sequencing input was blood T cells: a sorted CD56 or NKG2C T cell subset, CD4+ or CD8+ T cells, or bulk PBMC T cells (not recorded which). The source is a man aged 18-75 years in good health.

The chain is built from TRBV7-7 and TRBJ2-2. Germline V gene data show CDR1 as SSHAT and CDR2 as FNYEAQ (reference sequence). The CDR3 runs to 12 residues. The CDR3 here is CASVGYAGELFF.

J is TRBJ2-1 and V is TRBV20-1. This CDR3 has 15 residues. In germline, CDR1 is DFQATT, CDR2 SNEGSKA (reference sequence). The CDR3 sequence: CSAALGRNRYNEQFF.

V usage is TRBV12-3 or TRBV12-4 and J usage is TRBJ1-2. CDR3 size: 13 residues. CDR3 sequence reads: CASSHPGTRGYTF.

The genes are TRBV18 and TRBJ1-5; TCRdb outputs TRBD1, but without DNA this stays unchecked. This CDR3 is 13 amino acids long. The germline V gene encodes CDR1 KGHSH and CDR2 LQKENI. The chain's CDR3 is CASSGTGNQPQHF.

This rearrangement joins TRBV4-2 to TRBJ2-5. Germline V gene sequence: CDR1 LGHNA, CDR2 YNFKEQ. The CDR3 runs 15 residues. This CDR3 reads CASSQGLTPVETQYF.

V and J are TRBV9 and TRBJ1-1; TCRdb returns TRBD1, unconfirmable since there is no DNA. Per the germline V gene, CDR1 is SGDLS and CDR2 is YYNGEE. This CDR3 comprises 15 residues. The CDR3 sequence is CASSATPTGATEAFF.

The V gene is TRBV4-2, the J gene TRBJ2-7. From germline, CDR1 is LGHNA and CDR2 YNFKEQ. The CDR3 totals 15 residues. The chain's CDR3 is CASSRTDSSSYEQYF.

V and J are TRBV12-3 or TRBV12-4 and TRBJ1-3; TCRdb lists TRBD1, though no DNA is available to test this call. The CDR3 is 14 amino acids. The CDR3 reads CASSLSPTRNTIYF.

This rearrangement joins TRBV6-5 to TRBJ1-5. The CDR3 spans 13 residues. Per the germline V gene, CDR1 is MNHEY and CDR2 is SVGAGI. The chain's CDR3 is CASSYDGTGSSHF.

This chain links TRBV6-5 with TRBJ2-3. The CDR3 is 12 residues long. Germline V gives CDR1 MNHEY, CDR2 SVGAGI. This CDR3 is CASSRTQDTQYF.

V and J are TRBV18 and TRBJ2-3. This CDR3 contains 12 residues. Germline V gene lookup returns CDR1 KGHSH and CDR2 LQKENI. CDR3 sequence reads: CASSPNTDTQYF.

This chain joins TRBV12-3 or TRBV12-4 and TRBJ2-2; checking the TCRdb D call of TRBD2 is not possible without DNA. The CDR3 has 15 amino acids. The CDR3 loop is CASSNRGGQTGELFF.

This rearrangement joins TRBV7-8 to TRBJ2-1; TCRdb calls TRBD2, which cannot be checked without DNA. The CDR3 covers 13 residues. The germline V gene encodes CDR1 SGHVS and CDR2 FQNEAQ. CDR3 in amino acids: CASSPPRGDEQFF.

The V call is TRBV29-1, the J call TRBJ1-2; TCRdb's D gene call, TRBD1, goes unchecked for lack of DNA. Germline lookup yields CDR1 SQVTM and CDR2 ANQGSEA. The CDR3 extends over 13 amino acids. The CDR3: CSVRTGLGYGYTF.

J is TRBJ2-3 and V is TRBV19; the D gene TCRdb calls, TRBD1, cannot be checked with no DNA. The length of the CDR3 is 14 residues. Germline V lookup: CDR1 LNHDA, CDR2 SQIVND (reference sequence). The CDR3 is CASSGQGYTDTQYF.

The chain employs TRBV7-6 and TRBJ1-1. CDR1 is SGHVS, CDR2 FNYEAQ, per germline. This CDR3 is built from 13 residues. CDR3 amino acids: CASSLGTASGAFF.